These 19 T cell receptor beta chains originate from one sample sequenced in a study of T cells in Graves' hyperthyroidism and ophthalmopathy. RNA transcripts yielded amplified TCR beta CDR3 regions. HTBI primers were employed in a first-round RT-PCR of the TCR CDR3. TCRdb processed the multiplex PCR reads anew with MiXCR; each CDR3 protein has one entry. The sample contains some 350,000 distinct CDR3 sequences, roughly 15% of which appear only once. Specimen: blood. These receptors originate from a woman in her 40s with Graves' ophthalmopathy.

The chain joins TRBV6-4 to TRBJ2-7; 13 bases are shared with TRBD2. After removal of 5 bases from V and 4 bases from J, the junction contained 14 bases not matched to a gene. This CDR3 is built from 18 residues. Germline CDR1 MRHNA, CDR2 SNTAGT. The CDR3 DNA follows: TGTGCCAGCAGTTACTTCCAACCCGGGACTAGCGGGATGTACGAGCAGTACTTC. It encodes CASSYFQPGTSGMYEQYF.

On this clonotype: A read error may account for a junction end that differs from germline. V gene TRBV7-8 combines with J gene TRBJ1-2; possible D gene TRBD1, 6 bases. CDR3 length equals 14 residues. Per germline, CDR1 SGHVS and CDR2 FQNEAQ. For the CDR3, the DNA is TGTGCCAGCAGCTTAGTCGACAGGATCGGGGGCTGCACCTTC. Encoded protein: CASSLVDRIGGCTF. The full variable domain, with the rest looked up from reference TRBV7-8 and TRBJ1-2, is GAGVSQSPRYKVAKRGQDVALRCDPISGHVSLFWYQQALGQGPEFLTYFQNEAQLDKSGLPSDRFFAERPEGSVSTLKIQRTQQEDSAVYLCASSLVDRIGGCTFGSGTRLTVV.

The CDR3 loop is CATSRPGTVNSNQPQHF. The CDR3 DNA sequence: TGTGCCACCAGCAGGCCCGGGACAGTTAATAGCAATCAGCCCCAGCATTTT. This sequence joins TRBV15 and TRBJ1-5; 7 bases are a match to TRBD1. CDR3 size: 17 residues. V gave up 3 bases and J gave up 0 bases; unmatched junction bases: 8. CDR1 LNHNV and CDR2 YYDKDF come from the germline V gene (reference sequence).

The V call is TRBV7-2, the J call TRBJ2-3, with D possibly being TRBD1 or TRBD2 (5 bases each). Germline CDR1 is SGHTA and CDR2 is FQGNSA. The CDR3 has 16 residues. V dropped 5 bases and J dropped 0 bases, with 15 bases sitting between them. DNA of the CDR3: TGTGCCAGCAGCGAGGGACCAGCGGAAAGCACAGATACGCAGTATTTT. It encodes CASSEGPAESTDTQYF.

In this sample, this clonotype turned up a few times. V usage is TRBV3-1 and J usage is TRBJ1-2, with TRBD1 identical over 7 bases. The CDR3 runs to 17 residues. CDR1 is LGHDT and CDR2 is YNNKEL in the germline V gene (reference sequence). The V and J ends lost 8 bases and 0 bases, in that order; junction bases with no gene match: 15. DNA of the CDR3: TGTGCCAGCTTAGGGAAGGGGGCCCGAAAAGCTAACTATGGCTACACCTTC. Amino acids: CASLGKGARKANYGYTF. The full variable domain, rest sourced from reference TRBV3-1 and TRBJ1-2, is DTAVSQTPKYLVTQMGNDKSIKCEQNLGHDTMYWYKQDSKKFLKIMFSYNNKELIINETVPNRFSPKSPDKAHLNLHINSLELGDSAVYFCASLGKGARKANYGYTFGSGTRLTVV.

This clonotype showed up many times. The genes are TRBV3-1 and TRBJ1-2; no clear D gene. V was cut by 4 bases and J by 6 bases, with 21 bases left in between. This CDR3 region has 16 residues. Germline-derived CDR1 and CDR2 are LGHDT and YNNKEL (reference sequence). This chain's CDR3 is CASSPGFDTPSHGYTF. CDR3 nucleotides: TGTGCCAGCAGCCCGGGGTTTGACACTCCTTCGCATGGCTACACCTTC.

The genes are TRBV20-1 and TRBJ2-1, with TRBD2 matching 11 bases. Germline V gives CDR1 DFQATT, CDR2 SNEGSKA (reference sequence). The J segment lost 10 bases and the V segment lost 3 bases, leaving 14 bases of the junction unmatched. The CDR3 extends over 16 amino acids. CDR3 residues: CSASITSGRFLHEQFF. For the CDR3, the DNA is TGCAGTGCTAGCATTACTAGCGGGAGATTTTTGCACGAGCAGTTCTTC.

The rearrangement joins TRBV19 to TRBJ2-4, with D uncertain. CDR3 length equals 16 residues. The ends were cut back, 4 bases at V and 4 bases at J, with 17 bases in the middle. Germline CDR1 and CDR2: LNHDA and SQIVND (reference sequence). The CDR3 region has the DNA TGTGCCAGTAGTACCCTCACTAATACGTGGAAAAACATTCAGTACTTC. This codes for CASSTLTNTWKNIQYF.

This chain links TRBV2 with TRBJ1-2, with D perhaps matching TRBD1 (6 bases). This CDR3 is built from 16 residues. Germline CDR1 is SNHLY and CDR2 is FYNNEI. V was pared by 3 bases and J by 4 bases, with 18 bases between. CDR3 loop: CASSEDRGGRSYGYTF. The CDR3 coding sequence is TGTGCCAGCAGTGAGGATCGGGGGGGCCGAAGCTATGGCTACACCTTC.

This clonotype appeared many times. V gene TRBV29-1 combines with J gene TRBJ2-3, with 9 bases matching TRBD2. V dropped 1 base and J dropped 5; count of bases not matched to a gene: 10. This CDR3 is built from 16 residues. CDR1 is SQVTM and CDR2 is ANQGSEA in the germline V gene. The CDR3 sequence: CSVEVKVAGEEDTQYF. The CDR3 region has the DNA TGCAGCGTTGAAGTTAAAGTAGCGGGAGAAGAAGATACGCAGTATTTT.

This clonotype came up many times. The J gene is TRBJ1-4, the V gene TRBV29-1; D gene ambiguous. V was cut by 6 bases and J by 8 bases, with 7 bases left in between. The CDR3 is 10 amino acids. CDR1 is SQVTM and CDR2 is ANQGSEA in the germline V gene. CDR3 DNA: TGCAGCGTGGCAGAAGAAAAACTGTTTTTT. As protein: CSVAEEKLFF.

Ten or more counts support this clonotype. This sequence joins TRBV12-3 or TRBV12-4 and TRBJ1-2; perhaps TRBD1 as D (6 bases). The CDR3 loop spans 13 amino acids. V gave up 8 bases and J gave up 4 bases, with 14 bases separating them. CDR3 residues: CASEKRGGYGYTF. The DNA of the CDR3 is TGTGCCAGCGAGAAAAGAGGGGGCTATGGCTACACCTTC.

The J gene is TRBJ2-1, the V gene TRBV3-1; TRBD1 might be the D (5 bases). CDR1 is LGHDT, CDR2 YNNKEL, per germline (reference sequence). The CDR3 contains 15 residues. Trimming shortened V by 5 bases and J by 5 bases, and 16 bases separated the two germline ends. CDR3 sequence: CASSSVNRPHNEQFF. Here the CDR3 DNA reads TGTGCCAGCAGCTCCGTGAACAGGCCTCACAATGAGCAGTTCTTC.

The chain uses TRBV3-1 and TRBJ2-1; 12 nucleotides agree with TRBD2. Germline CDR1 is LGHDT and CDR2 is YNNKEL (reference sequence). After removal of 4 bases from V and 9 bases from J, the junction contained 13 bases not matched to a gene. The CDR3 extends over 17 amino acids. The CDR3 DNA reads TGTGCCAGCAGCCTCCTCCGACTAGCGGGAGCTATTGGTGAGCAGTTCTTC. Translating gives CASSLLRLAGAIGEQFF.

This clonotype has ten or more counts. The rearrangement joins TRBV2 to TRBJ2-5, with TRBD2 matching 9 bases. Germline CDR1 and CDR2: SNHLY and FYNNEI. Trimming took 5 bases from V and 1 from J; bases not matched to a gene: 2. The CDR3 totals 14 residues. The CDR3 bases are TGTGCCAGCAGTCGGGGACTAGCCCAAGAGACCCAGTACTTC. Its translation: CASSRGLAQETQYF.

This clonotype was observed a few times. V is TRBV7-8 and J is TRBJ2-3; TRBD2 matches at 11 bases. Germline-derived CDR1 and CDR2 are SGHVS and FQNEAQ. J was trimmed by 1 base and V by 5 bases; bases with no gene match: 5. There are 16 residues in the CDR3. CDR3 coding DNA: TGTGCCAGCAGCGGGACTAGCGGACCCCGCACAGATACGCAGTATTTT. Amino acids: CASSGTSGPRTDTQYF.

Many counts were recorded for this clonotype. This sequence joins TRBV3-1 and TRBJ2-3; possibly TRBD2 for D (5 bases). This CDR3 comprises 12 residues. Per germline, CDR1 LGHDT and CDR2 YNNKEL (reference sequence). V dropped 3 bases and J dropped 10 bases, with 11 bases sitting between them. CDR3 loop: CASSHRGMSQYF. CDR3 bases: TGTGCCAGCAGCCATAGAGGGATGTCGCAGTATTTT.

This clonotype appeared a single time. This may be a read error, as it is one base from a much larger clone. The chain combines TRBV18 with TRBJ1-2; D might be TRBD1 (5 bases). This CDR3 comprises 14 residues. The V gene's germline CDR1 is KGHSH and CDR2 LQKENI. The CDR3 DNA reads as TGTGCCAGCTCAACAACAGGAGCAAACTATGGCCACACCTTC. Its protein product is CASSTTGANYGHTF.

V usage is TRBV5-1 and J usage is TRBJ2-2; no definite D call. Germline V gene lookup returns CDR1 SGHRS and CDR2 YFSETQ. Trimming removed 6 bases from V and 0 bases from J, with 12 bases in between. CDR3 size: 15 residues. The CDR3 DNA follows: TGCGCCAGCAATCTTGCGGATTCGAACACCGGGGAGCTGTTTTTT. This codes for CASNLADSNTGELFF. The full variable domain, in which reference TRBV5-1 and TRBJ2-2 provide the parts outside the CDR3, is KAGVTQTPRYLIKTRGQQVTLSCSPISGHRSVSWYQQTPGQGLQFLFEYFSETQRNKGNFPGRFSGRQFSNSRSEMNVSTLELGDSALYLCASNLADSNTGELFFGEGSRLTVL.